The entry below gives a single T cell receptor beta chain sequence along with its context. The antigen remains unidentified. This may arise from a read error, as a much more abundant clone is one base away. The data derive from a study of regulatory T cells in long-lasting Graves disease. Findings of the study overall: There was favoring of TRBV28, TRBJ1-2 and TRBJ2-5 in persistent disease.

There are 15 residues in the CDR3. Time point reported: newly diagnosed GD, antithyroid drugs for less than 3 months. RNA from PBMCs was the source of the TCR library. An endocrinology department located in Xi'an, China, was where the patients came from. Researchers made TCR beta libraries by using iRepertoire HTBI primers and running Arm-PCR on CDR3 regions. Authors' processing steps: Samples revealed roughly 62 TRBV and approximately 15 TRBJ segments. TCRdb ran MiXCR on the multiplex PCR reads and lists one entry per CDR3 protein. The V and J calls and clone size come from TCRdb's table, not from the authors' own analysis. The sample consists of approximately 400,000 distinct CDR3 sequences, under 15% of them appearing once. The sample was also linked to a second study, of T cells in Graves' hyperthyroidism and ophthalmopathy. From that report: Clonotypes that were expanded in thyroid above 0.001 mostly appeared in blood too.

The chain has TRBV12-3 or TRBV12-4 and TRBJ2-3, with TRBD2 as a possible D gene (6 bases). The DNA end lines up better with TRBJ2-1; the J call may be wrong. The starting material was peripheral blood mononuclear cells (PBMCs), obtained at new diagnosis, from a patient treated with antithyroid drugs. The sequence was collected from a woman in her twenties or thirties with Graves disease. CDR3 nucleotide sequence: TGTGCCAGCTCACCATCGGGGGTCCTGAACAATGGGCAGTTCTTC. Residues: CASSPSGVLNNGQFF.